The sequence of this TCR beta chain was determined in a study of blood T cell repertoires in COVID-19. Study in general: Spain, Italy and the United States supplied samples that represented acute and convalescent COVID-19.

Original processing methods: Reference gene primer amplification yielded estimated nucleated cell counts. Sequenced by immunoSEQ multiplex PCR; TCRdb stores in-frame clones only, minus some. Clone size and V and J calls were adopted from that table, with D and trimming inferred from the DNA. In the table there are about 36,000 clones, roughly 73% of which are singletons. From germline, CDR1 is WNHNN and CDR2 SYGVQD (reference sequence). This CDR3 has 16 residues. Between the trimmed V and J ends, which lost 4 bases and 0 bases, there was a span of 10 bases. This sequence originates from a man in his fifties or sixties with acute or convalescent COVID-19. The source material was peripheral blood. The chain carries TRBV10-1 and TRBJ2-6, with unresolved D. CDR3 loop: CASSGGGPSGANVLTF. As DNA, the CDR3 is TGCGCCAGCAGTGGTGGCGGCCCCTCTGGGGCCAACGTCCTGACTTTC.